The T cell receptor (beta chain) described here comes from a study of T-cell reconstitution after alpha-beta-depleted transplantation in children. General study findings and limits: Elevated TCRbeta diversity at day 60 was traced, in some patients, to surviving recipient T cells and thymic progenitors. Several hundred graft clones that had expanded were reportedly the source of alpha-beta T cells about two months after transplant.

The authors prepared the TCRbeta library with unique molecular identifiers. From the PCR reads, TCRdb called clonotypes with MiXCR, one entry per CDR3 protein. The sample yields some 290,000 distinct CDR3 sequences, roughly 25% seen once. This clonotype was observed at least ten times. What it recognizes is unknown. This specimen consisted of PBMCs, mostly from graft donor cells, obtained 180 days after TCRalphabeta/CD19-depleted stem cell transplant. The receptor was isolated from a male patient younger than 18 who had a stem cell transplant for acute lymphoblastic leukemia, so the T cells may come from the graft donor.

CDR3 region: CASSYRGDTQYF. The CDR3 DNA reads as TGTGCCAGCAGCTACAGGGGGGATACGCAGTATTTT. This sequence joins TRBV7-9 and TRBJ2-3; TRBD1 aligns across 8 bases. The CDR3 extends over 12 amino acids. With V trimmed by 4 bases and J by 6 bases, 0 bases remained unmatched. Germline V gene lookup returns CDR1 SEHNR and CDR2 FQNEAQ (reference sequence).